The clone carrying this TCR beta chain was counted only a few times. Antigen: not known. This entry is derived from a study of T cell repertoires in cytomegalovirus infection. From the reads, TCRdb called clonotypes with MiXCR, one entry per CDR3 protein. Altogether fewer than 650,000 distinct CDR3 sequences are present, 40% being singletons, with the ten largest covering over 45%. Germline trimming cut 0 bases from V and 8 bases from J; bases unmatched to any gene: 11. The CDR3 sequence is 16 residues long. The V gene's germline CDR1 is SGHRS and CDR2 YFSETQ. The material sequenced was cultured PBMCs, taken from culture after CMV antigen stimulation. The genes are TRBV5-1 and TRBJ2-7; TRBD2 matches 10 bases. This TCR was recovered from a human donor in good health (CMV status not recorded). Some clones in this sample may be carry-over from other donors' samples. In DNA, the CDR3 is TGCGCCAGCAGCTTGGCCGGAGGACTAGCGGCCTCTCAGCAGTACTTC. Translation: CASSLAGGLAASQQYF.